Below, 18 T cell receptor beta chains from the same sample are listed, as sequenced in a study of T cell responses to AZD1222 COVID-19 vaccine. Here immunoSEQ multiplex PCR was the method, and the copy in TCRdb shows in-frame clones only, minus some. This sample yields approximately 180,000 clones, of which about 93% are seen a single time; 0.8% to 1.3% belongs to the top ten. The sample consisted of peripheral blood, taken 28 days after the second dose of the MenACWY control vaccine. The receptors stem from an adult who received the MenACWY meningococcal vaccine as a control.

This clone was found a few times. The V and J genes are TRBV24-1 and TRBJ1-2; no clear D. This CDR3 comprises 12 residues. Trimming removed 6 bases at V and 7 bases at J, with 11 bases between. Germline V lookup: CDR1 KGHDR, CDR2 SFDVKD. The CDR3 reads CATSNGVGGYTF. CDR3 DNA sequence: TGTGCCACCAGTAACGGGGTCGGTGGCTACACCTTC.

The chain links TRBV27 to TRBJ1-4, with D maybe TRBD1 (6 bases). The CDR3 loop spans 16 amino acids. The V and J ends lost 2 bases and 5 bases respectively, with 15 bases between them. Germline V gives CDR1 MNHEY, CDR2 SMNVEV (reference sequence). The CDR3 region is CASSLIGGLGNEKLFF. Here the CDR3 DNA reads TGTGCCAGCAGTTTAATAGGGGGGCTAGGGAATGAAAAACTGTTTTTT.

The rearrangement links TRBV14 to TRBJ2-5; D remains unclear. CDR1 and CDR2 (germline): SGHDN, FVKESK. This CDR3 is built from 12 residues. V lost 2 bases, J lost 5 bases, and 6 bases lay in between. The CDR3 sequence: CASSQFGETQYF. CDR3 nucleotide sequence: TGTGCCAGCAGCCAATTCGGGGAGACCCAGTACTTC.

The V call is TRBV7-3, the J call TRBJ1-6, with TRBD1 identical over 7 bases. The CDR3 loop spans 15 amino acids. Germline V gene data show CDR1 as SGHTA and CDR2 as FQGTGA. J was trimmed by 9 bases and V by 0 bases; bases with no gene match: 5. This chain's CDR3 is CASSLTGRGGSPLHF. CDR3 in DNA: TGTGCCAGCAGCTTAACTGGCAGGGGGGGTTCACCCCTCCACTTT.

The chain employs TRBV5-4 and TRBJ1-6, with no clear D. This CDR3 spans 15 amino acids. Deletions cut 4 bases from V and 4 bases from J, with 12 bases between. Germline V lookup: CDR1 SGHNT, CDR2 YYREEE (reference sequence). CDR3 DNA sequence: TGTGCCAGCAGCCGTGACACGTTATATAATTCACCCCTCCACTTT. This translates into CASSRDTLYNSPLHF.

The chain combines TRBV7-6 with TRBJ2-1; D gene ambiguous. V was trimmed by 1 base and J by 8 bases, leaving 12 bases between them. The length of the CDR3 is 14 residues. Germline lookup yields CDR1 SGHVS and CDR2 FNYEAQ. The CDR3 coding sequence is TGTGCCAGCAGCTTAGAATACCAGTCACATGAGCAGTTCTTC. This gives the protein CASSLEYQSHEQFF. Combining the CDR3 with reference TRBV7-6 and TRBJ2-1 gives the whole variable domain GAGVSQSPRYKVTKRGQDVALRCDPISGHVSLYWYRQALGQGPEFLTYFNYEAQQDKSGLPNDRFSAERPEGSISTLTIQRTEQRDSAMYRCASSLEYQSHEQFFGPGTRLTVL.

The chain recombines TRBV6-1 with TRBJ2-7; D is undetermined. Germline CDR1 reads MNHNS; CDR2 reads SASEGT. The CDR3 loop spans 13 amino acids. Between the trimmed V and J ends, which lost 2 bases and 4 bases, there was a span of 9 bases. CDR3 region: CASSESDVYEQYF. In nucleotides, the CDR3 is TGTGCCAGCAGTGAAAGTGACGTTTACGAGCAGTACTTC.

This sequence joins TRBV10-1 and TRBJ2-2; the D is unclear. The CDR3 loop spans 14 amino acids. V lost 5 bases and J lost 2, with 9 bases in between. The germline CDR1 and CDR2 sequences are WNHNN and SYGVQD (reference sequence). Here the CDR3 DNA reads TGCGCCAGCAGTTCGACCTATAACACCGGGGAGCTGTTTTTT. This sequence encodes CASSSTYNTGELFF.

The chain uses TRBV7-9 and TRBJ2-5; D is perhaps TRBD2 (5 bases). This CDR3 spans 15 amino acids. Trimming pared 6 bases from V and 3 bases from J, leaving 17 bases between. CDR1 is SEHNR, CDR2 FQNEAQ, per germline (reference sequence). In DNA form, the CDR3 reads TGTGCCAGCAGATCCACCGGACTGGGAAAAGAGACCCAGTACTTC. As protein: CASRSTGLGKETQYF. Full variable domain (missing parts from reference TRBV7-9 and TRBJ2-5): DTGVSQNPRHKITKRGQNVTFRCDPISEHNRLYWYRQTLGQGPEFLTYFQNEAQLEKSRLLSDRFSAERPKGSFSTLEIQRTEQGDSAMYLCASRSTGLGKETQYFGPGTRLLVL.

The V and J genes are TRBV4-1 and TRBJ2-3; the match to TRBD2 covers 7 bases. The CDR3 loop spans 19 amino acids. Germline assignment: CDR1 MGHRA and CDR2 YSYEKL. V lost 0 bases and J lost 2; bases outside the gene matches: 14. The CDR3, as DNA: TGCGCCAGCAGCCAAGATAACCTGCGAAGCGGGGTAATCACAGATACGCAGTATTTT. Translating it yields CASSQDNLRSGVITDTQYF.

The chain combines TRBV9 with TRBJ2-2; weak D call: TRBD1 (6 bases). Germline-derived CDR1 and CDR2 are SGDLS and YYNGEE. V lost 1 base and J lost 4, with 14 bases in between. The CDR3 is made up of 16 amino acids. This chain's CDR3 is CASSVTGHPATGELFF. The CDR3 DNA reads TGTGCCAGCAGCGTAACGGGACACCCTGCCACCGGGGAGCTGTTTTTT.

The J gene is TRBJ1-1, the V gene TRBV18; D perhaps matches TRBD1 (5 bases). Germline V gene lookup returns CDR1 KGHSH and CDR2 LQKENI. With 6 bases removed from V and 1 base from J, the gap between germline ends came to 12 bases. The CDR3 length is 14 residues. The chain's CDR3 is CASSSSTGNTEAFF. In DNA form, the CDR3 reads TGTGCCAGCTCGTCTTCTACAGGGAACACTGAAGCTTTCTTT.

The chain links TRBV30 to TRBJ2-1, with a possible D match to TRBD2 (7 bases). V was cut by 5 bases and J by 9 bases, with 17 bases left in between. This CDR3 has 13 amino acids. Germline V lookup: CDR1 GTSNPN, CDR2 SVGIG (reference sequence). The DNA for the CDR3 is TGTGCCTGGGATTCTCAGGGGAGGGGTGAGCAGTTCTTC. This gives the protein CAWDSQGRGEQFF.

This rearrangement joins TRBV18 to TRBJ1-6; 7 nucleotides line up with TRBD1. Germline V gene lookup returns CDR1 KGHSH and CDR2 LQKENI. The CDR3 is 17 residues long. Germline trimming cut 4 bases from V and 7 bases from J; bases unmatched to any gene: 13. The CDR3 coding sequence is TGTGCCAGCTCACTAACTCCGGACAGGAGATCCAATTCACCCCTCCACTTT. Protein: CASSLTPDRRSNSPLHF.

V usage is TRBV12-5 and J usage is TRBJ1-2; 9 positions agree with TRBD1. The V segment lost 6 bases and the J segment 2 bases; nucleotides outside the gene matches: 4. CDR1 is LGHNT, CDR2 FRNRAP, per germline. CDR3 length: 14 residues. The CDR3 here is CASGLGQGNYGYTF. For the CDR3, the DNA is TGTGCTAGTGGCCTGGGACAGGGCAACTATGGCTACACCTTC.

The genes are TRBV5-1 and TRBJ1-2; 7 bases map to TRBD1. The CDR3 covers 13 residues. CDR1 is SGHRS and CDR2 is YFSETQ in the germline V gene. Unmatched junction bases numbered 5, after V lost 4 bases and J lost 5 bases. The chain's CDR3 is CASSHDRVYGYTF. The DNA for the CDR3 is TGCGCCAGCAGCCATGACAGGGTTTATGGCTACACCTTC.

The rearrangement joins TRBV5-1 to TRBJ2-6; possibly TRBD1 for D (5 bases). Germline V gives CDR1 SGHRS, CDR2 YFSETQ. The CDR3 is 16 amino acids. Deletions cut 3 bases from V and 0 bases from J, with 10 bases between. The CDR3 nucleotides read TGCGCCAGCAGCTGGACACCGGGCTCTGGGGCCAACGTCCTGACTTTC. As protein: CASSWTPGSGANVLTF.

This chain links TRBV3-1 (or the pseudogene TRBV3-2) with TRBJ1-2; weak D call: TRBD1 (6 bases). This CDR3 has 14 amino acids. Germline V lookup: CDR1 LGHDT, CDR2 YNNKEL (reference sequence). Trimming removed 1 base at V and 8 bases at J, with 14 bases between. The CDR3 DNA follows: TGTGCCAGCAGCCAAGTCGGGGGGGCGCGGGGCTACACCTTC. Its translation is CASSQVGGARGYTF.